This T cell receptor beta chain was recorded in a study of radiotherapy plus CTLA-4 blockade in lung cancer (dated by TCRdb to 2017 to 2018). As for the study more broadly: Objective responses occurred in approximately 17% of enrolled patients, and 30% to 35% achieved disease control.

The library was produced with the immunoSEQ multiplex PCR assay. TCRdb limited this immuneACCESS table to in-frame rearrangements with V and J called. A share of clones is missing; checked studies link under half to unresolved V genes, and the rest is unexplained. Here the sample has more than 75,000 clones; roughly four fifths occur a single time. Roughly 25% of the sample belongs to the ten largest clones. The study evaluated CTLA-4 blockade (ipilimumab) given together with focal radiation therapy in patients who had chemo-refractory metastatic non-small-cell lung cancer. Measured from the cysteine to the phenylalanine, the CDR3 is 15 residues long. The read is trimmed to its CDR3 DNA, 45 bases read in frame from base 1. CDR1 and CDR2 were assigned from the germline V gene as SGHRS and YFSETQ. Cut back by 0 bases and 0 bases, the V and J ends lie 7 bases apart. On the study overall, not on this receptor specifically: Increased serum interferon-beta after radiation, together with early dynamic changes in blood T cell clones, were reported to be the strongest predictors of response. TCR clones derived from tumors expanded in peripheral blood after treatment with radiotherapy and ipilimumab.

This clone appeared once. Which antigen it targets is not known. One base away there is no much larger clone; base qualities are not given. The sequence was collected from a human donor with non-small cell lung cancer that progressed on radiotherapy plus ipilimumab. The sample consisted of peripheral blood, taken from a patient treated with radiotherapy plus ipilimumab. The chain couples TRBV5-1 to TRBJ2-1; the D gene assignment is perhaps TRBD1 or TRBD2, with each matching 5 bases. The DNA sequence follows: TGCGCCAGCAGCTTGGGGGGGAGCTCCTACAATGAGCAGTTCTTC. Translated, this is CASSLGGSSYNEQFF.